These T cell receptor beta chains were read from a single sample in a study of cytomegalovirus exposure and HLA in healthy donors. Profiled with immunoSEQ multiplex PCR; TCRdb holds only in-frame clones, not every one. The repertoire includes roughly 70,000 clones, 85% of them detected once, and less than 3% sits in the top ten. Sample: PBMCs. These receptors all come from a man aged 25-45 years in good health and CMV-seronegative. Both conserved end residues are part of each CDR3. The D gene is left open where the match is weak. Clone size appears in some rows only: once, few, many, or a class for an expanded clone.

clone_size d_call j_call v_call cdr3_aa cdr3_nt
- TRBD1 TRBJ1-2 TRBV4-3 CASRRDRSAGYGYTF TGCGCCAGCAGGCGGGACAGGAGTGCCGGCTATGGCTACACCTTC
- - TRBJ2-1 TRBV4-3 CASSQEGQDEQFF TGCGCCAGCAGCCAAGAAGGTCAGGATGAGCAGTTCTTC
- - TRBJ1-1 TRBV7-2 CASKGSMLINTEAFF TGTGCCAGCAAGGGGTCCATGTTGATTAACACTGAAGCTTTCTTT
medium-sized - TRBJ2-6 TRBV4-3 CASSQEASSGANVLTF TGCGCCAGCAGCCAAGAGGCAAGCTCTGGGGCCAACGTCCTGACTTTC
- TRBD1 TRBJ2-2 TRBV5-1 CASSLGPRKGQESLGGELFF TGCGCCAGCAGCTTGGGACCTAGAAAAGGACAGGAATCATTGGGCGGGGAGCTGTTTTTT
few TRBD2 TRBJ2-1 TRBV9 CASSVDGRTYNEQFF TGTGCCAGCAGCGTAGACGGGAGGACCTACAATGAGCAGTTCTTC
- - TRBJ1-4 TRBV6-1 CASSEALHDVQNEKLFF TGTGCCAGCAGTGAAGCGCTTCATGACGTACAGAATGAAAAACTGTTTTTT
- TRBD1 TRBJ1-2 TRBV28 CASSLTGTGGFKGYTF TGTGCCAGCAGCCTAACCGGGACAGGGGGGTTTAAAGGCTACACCTTC
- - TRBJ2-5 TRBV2 CASQGYQETQYF TGTGCCAGCCAGGGGTACCAAGAGACCCAGTACTTC
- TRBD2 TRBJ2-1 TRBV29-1 CSGLAGGYNEQFF TGCAGCGGTTTAGCGGGGGGGTACAATGAGCAGTTCTTC
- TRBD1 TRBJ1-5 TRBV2 CASSDLQGPEYSNQPQHF TGTGCCAGCAGTGACCTACAGGGGCCGGAATATAGCAATCAGCCCCAGCATTTT
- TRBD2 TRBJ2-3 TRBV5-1 CASSPSGGSTDTQYF TGCGCCAGCAGCCCCAGCGGGGGGAGCACAGATACGCAGTATTTT
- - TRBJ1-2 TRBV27 CASSLAPWVYGYTF TGTGCCAGCAGCCTAGCTCCTTGGGTTTATGGCTACACCTTC
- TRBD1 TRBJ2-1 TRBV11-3 CASSLGQGDGNEQFF TGTGCCAGCAGCTTGGGACAGGGGGACGGCAATGAGCAGTTCTTC
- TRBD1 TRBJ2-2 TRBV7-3 CASSSNRGTGELFF TGTGCCAGCAGCTCGAACAGGGGCACCGGGGAGCTGTTTTTT
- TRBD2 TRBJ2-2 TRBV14 CASSQRLAGASTGELFF TGTGCCAGCAGCCAAAGACTAGCGGGGGCCTCCACCGGGGAGCTGTTTTTT
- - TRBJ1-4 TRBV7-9 CASSLTATNEKLFF TGTGCCAGCAGCTTGACAGCAACTAATGAAAAACTGTTTTTT
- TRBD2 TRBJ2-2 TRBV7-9 CASSRSGIHTGELFF TGTGCCAGCAGCCGTAGCGGGATACATACCGGGGAGCTGTTTTTT
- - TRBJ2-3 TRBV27 CASTLTGSTDTQYF TGTGCCAGCACCCTTACGGGGAGCACAGATACGCAGTATTTT
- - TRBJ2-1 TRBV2 CASNPGMNEQFF TGTGCCAGCAACCCAGGGATGAATGAGCAGTTCTTC
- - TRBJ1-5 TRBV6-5 CASSYVKNQPQHF TGTGCCAGCAGTTACGTCAAAAATCAGCCCCAGCATTTT
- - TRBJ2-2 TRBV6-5 CASSYGRAPNTGELFF TGTGCCAGCAGTTACGGGCGGGCCCCGAACACCGGGGAGCTGTTTTTT
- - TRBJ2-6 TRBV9 CASSVARGPSGANVLTF TGTGCCAGCAGCGTTGCCAGGGGTCCCTCTGGGGCCAACGTCCTGACTTTC
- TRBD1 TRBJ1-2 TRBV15 CATRRDRVGGYTF TGTGCCACCAGACGGGACAGGGTAGGTGGCTACACCTTC
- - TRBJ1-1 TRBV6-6 CASSQQGPDTEAFF TGTGCCAGCAGTCAACAGGGCCCGGACACTGAAGCTTTCTTT
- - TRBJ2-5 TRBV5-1 CASSIGGETQYF TGCGCCAGCAGCATAGGGGGAGAGACCCAGTACTTC
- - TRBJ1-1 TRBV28 CASSKHAARDTEAFF TGTGCCAGCAGTAAGCACGCGGCGCGGGACACTGAAGCTTTCTTT
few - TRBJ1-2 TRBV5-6 CASSFEASDGYTF TGTGCCAGCAGCTTTGAGGCTTCGGATGGCTACACCTTC
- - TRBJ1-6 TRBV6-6 CASSPESNSPLHF TGTGCCAGCAGCCCGGAGTCGAATTCACCCCTCCACTTT
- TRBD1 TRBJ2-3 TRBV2 CVGQQGERPTDTQYF TGTGTTGGGCAGCAGGGGGAGCGACCCACAGATACGCAGTATTTT
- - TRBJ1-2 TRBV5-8 CASSLGSGAGGYTF TGTGCCAGCAGCCTGGGGTCAGGGGCTGGAGGCTACACCTTC
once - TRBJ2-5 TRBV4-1 CASSLGGTMSGTQYF TGCGCCAGCAGCCTGGGGGGTACCATGAGTGGGACCCAGTACTTC
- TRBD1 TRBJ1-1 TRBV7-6 CASSLEAGGSVAEAFF TGTGCCAGCAGCTTAGAGGCAGGGGGTTCAGTTGCTGAAGCTTTCTTT
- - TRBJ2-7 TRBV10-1 CAKGAGFYEQYF TGCGCCAAAGGGGCAGGGTTCTACGAGCAGTACTTC
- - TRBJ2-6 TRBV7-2 CASSPWGAGANVLTF TGTGCCAGCAGCCCCTGGGGAGCTGGGGCCAACGTCCTGACTTTC
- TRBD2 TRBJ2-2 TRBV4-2 CASSARLAQTANTGELFF TGTGCCAGCAGCGCTCGACTAGCGCAAACTGCGAACACCGGGGAGCTGTTTTTT
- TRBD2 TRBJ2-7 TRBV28 CASSLSGASSYEQYF TGTGCCAGCAGTTTAAGCGGGGCGAGCTCCTACGAGCAGTACTTC
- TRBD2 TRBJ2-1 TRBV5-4 CASSPGTSGKNEQFF TGTGCCAGCAGCCCTGGGACTAGCGGGAAAAATGAGCAGTTCTTC
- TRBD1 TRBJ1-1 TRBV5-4 CASSLGTGLNTEAFF TGTGCCAGCAGCTTGGGGACAGGGCTGAACACTGAAGCTTTCTTT
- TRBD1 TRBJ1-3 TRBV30 CAWSVRDREVNTIYF TGTGCCTGGAGTGTTCGGGACAGGGAAGTAAACACCATATATTTT
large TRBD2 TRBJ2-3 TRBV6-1 CASSGVAGQGTDTQYF TGTGCCAGCAGTGGGGTAGCGGGACAAGGCACAGATACGCAGTATTTT
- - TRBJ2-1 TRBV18 CASSPRGGAQDNEQFF TGTGCCAGCTCACCACGTGGGGGGGCTCAGGACAATGAGCAGTTCTTC
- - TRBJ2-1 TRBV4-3 CASSQDGTSVVQFF TGCGCCAGCAGCCAAGATGGGACTTCGGTGGTGCAGTTCTTC
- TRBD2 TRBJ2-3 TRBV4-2 CASSQAALAGVPDTQYF TGTGCCAGCAGCCAAGCAGCCCTAGCGGGAGTTCCAGATACGCAGTATTTT
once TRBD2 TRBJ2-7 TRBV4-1 CASSLSSGDYEQYF TGCGCCAGCAGCCTATCTAGCGGGGACTACGAGCAGTACTTC
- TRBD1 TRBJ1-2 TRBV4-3 CASSRDRGRVRGYTF TGCGCCAGCAGCCGGGACAGGGGGCGGGTACGGGGCTACACCTTC
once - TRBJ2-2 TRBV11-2 CASSPSINTGELFF TGTGCCAGCAGCCCCTCTATTAACACCGGGGAGCTGTTTTTT
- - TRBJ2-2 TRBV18 CASSRDSRSNTGELFF TGTGCCAGCTCGCGGGACAGCCGCTCGAACACCGGGGAGCTGTTTTTT
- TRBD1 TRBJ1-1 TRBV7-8 CASSLSRDRGPVAFF TGTGCCAGCAGCTTATCCCGGGACAGGGGTCCGGTGGCTTTCTTT
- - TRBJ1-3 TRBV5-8 CASSSNYRDSGNTIYF TGTGCCAGCAGCTCTAATTACAGGGACTCTGGAAACACCATATATTTT
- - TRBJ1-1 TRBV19 CASNEVPLNTEAFF TGTGCCAGTAATGAGGTACCTTTGAACACTGAAGCTTTCTTT
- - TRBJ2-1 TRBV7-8 CASSTRSGNEQFF TGTGCCAGCAGCACACGCAGCGGGAATGAGCAGTTCTTC
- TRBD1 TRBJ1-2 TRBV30 CAWGRDRAYYGYTF TGTGCCTGGGGGAGAGACAGGGCTTACTATGGCTACACCTTC
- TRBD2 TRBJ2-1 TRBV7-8 CASSLGGTSANEQFF TGTGCCAGCAGCTTAGGAGGGACTAGCGCCAATGAGCAGTTCTTC
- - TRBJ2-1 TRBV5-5 CASSDRQTYNEQFF TGTGCCAGCAGTGACAGGCAAACCTACAATGAGCAGTTCTTC
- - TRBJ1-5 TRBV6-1 CASSYGGEGNQPQHF TGTGCCAGCTCTTACGGGGGTGAGGGCAATCAGCCCCAGCATTTT
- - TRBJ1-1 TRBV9 CASSVLGTRDTEAFF TGTGCCAGCAGCGTCCTGGGGACTAGGGACACTGAAGCTTTCTTT